Listed below are T cell receptor beta chains from one sample, sequenced in a study of blood T cell repertoires in COVID-19. TCRdb's copy holds only in-frame clones and misses some; the assay was immunoSEQ multiplex PCR. The sample contains a few hundred thousand clones, about 90% of which appear only once. Sequenced material: peripheral blood. The origin of the receptors is a woman in her forties or fifties with acute or convalescent COVID-19. Each CDR3 is given with its conserved first and last residue. Fields, in order: CDR3 length, clone size, D gene, J gene, V gene, CDR3 DNA, CDR3 protein. A D gene is named only where the DNA matches it firmly. Rows give clone size only sometimes, using once, few, many, or a class for an expanded clone.

CDR3 length: 13; clone size: .; D gene: .; J gene: TRBJ2-1; V gene: TRBV28; CDR3 DNA: TGTGCCAGCAGCACCAGGGGGGACAATGAGCAGTTCTTC; CDR3 protein: CASSTRGDNEQFF
CDR3 length: 16; clone size: .; D gene: TRBD1; J gene: TRBJ1-5; V gene: TRBV27; CDR3 DNA: TGTGCCAGCAGTCCCCACCCGACAGGGCGAGGGCAGCCCCAGCATTTT; CDR3 protein: CASSPHPTGRGQPQHF
CDR3 length: 16; clone size: .; D gene: .; J gene: TRBJ1-6; V gene: TRBV27; CDR3 DNA: TGTGCCAGCAGTTTATCGGCGTGGGGGCTTAATTCACCCCTCCACTTT; CDR3 protein: CASSLSAWGLNSPLHF
CDR3 length: 14; clone size: .; D gene: TRBD1; J gene: TRBJ1-5; V gene: TRBV7-2; CDR3 DNA: TGTGCCAGCAGCTTAATGACAGGGCCAAGGCCCCAGCATTTT; CDR3 protein: CASSLMTGPRPQHF
CDR3 length: 16; clone size: .; D gene: TRBD1; J gene: TRBJ1-1; V gene: TRBV7-8; CDR3 DNA: TGTGCCAGCAGCTTCAGACAGGGGCTTCTGAACACTGAAGCTTTCTTT; CDR3 protein: CASSFRQGLLNTEAFF
CDR3 length: 16; clone size: .; D gene: TRBD1; J gene: TRBJ2-7; V gene: TRBV28; CDR3 DNA: TGTGCCAGCAAGGGACAGGGGAAGACTAGGAGAGCCGAGCAGTACTTC; CDR3 protein: CASKGQGKTRRAEQYF
CDR3 length: 15; clone size: .; D gene: .; J gene: TRBJ1-2; V gene: TRBV30; CDR3 DNA: TGTGCCTGGAGTGTGTCGGAGGGCCCCCTCTATGGCTACACCTTC; CDR3 protein: CAWSVSEGPLYGYTF
CDR3 length: 14; clone size: .; D gene: TRBD1; J gene: TRBJ2-2; V gene: TRBV6-6; CDR3 DNA: TGTGCCAGCACTTCGGACAGGGGAAACGGGGAGCTGTTTTTT; CDR3 protein: CASTSDRGNGELFF
CDR3 length: 14; clone size: .; D gene: .; J gene: TRBJ1-5; V gene: TRBV6-5; CDR3 DNA: TGTGCCAGCAGGTCCCGGGACACCTTTTCCCCCCAGCATTTT; CDR3 protein: CASRSRDTFSPQHF
CDR3 length: 14; clone size: once; D gene: TRBD1; J gene: TRBJ1-2; V gene: TRBV5-6; CDR3 DNA: TGTGCCAGCAGCTTGAACAGGGGTAGCAGCGGCTACACCTTC; CDR3 protein: CASSLNRGSSGYTF
CDR3 length: 12; clone size: .; D gene: .; J gene: TRBJ2-4; V gene: TRBV29-1; CDR3 DNA: TGCAGCGTTGTTGCAGGGTCCGGCATTCAGTACTTC; CDR3 protein: CSVVAGSGIQYF
CDR3 length: 16; clone size: .; D gene: .; J gene: TRBJ1-4; V gene: TRBV27; CDR3 DNA: TGTGCCAGCAGTACCCGGAGAGAAGCAACTAATGAAAAACTGTTTTTT; CDR3 protein: CASSTRREATNEKLFF
CDR3 length: 17; clone size: few; D gene: TRBD2; J gene: TRBJ2-7; V gene: TRBV5-1; CDR3 DNA: TGCGCCAGCAGCCCGGAACCCGGACTAGCGGGAGGGAGGGAGCAGTACTTC; CDR3 protein: CASSPEPGLAGGREQYF
CDR3 length: 16; clone size: .; D gene: TRBD2; J gene: TRBJ2-3; V gene: TRBV7-3; CDR3 DNA: TGTGCCAGCAGCCAGAGAGCTAGCGGTCGCACAGATACGCAGTATTTT; CDR3 protein: CASSQRASGRTDTQYF
CDR3 length: 16; clone size: .; D gene: TRBD2; J gene: TRBJ2-5; V gene: TRBV7-8; CDR3 DNA: TGTGCCAGCAGCTCCCGACTAGCGGACCTCCAAGAGACCCAGTACTTC; CDR3 protein: CASSSRLADLQETQYF
CDR3 length: 14; clone size: .; D gene: TRBD1; J gene: TRBJ1-1; V gene: TRBV19; CDR3 DNA: TGTGCCAGTAGTCTCGACAGGGAGCGCACTGAAGCTTTCTTT; CDR3 protein: CASSLDRERTEAFF
CDR3 length: 15; clone size: .; D gene: TRBD1; J gene: TRBJ1-1; V gene: TRBV6-5; CDR3 DNA: TGTGCCAGCAGTTCTCCGGACAGGGGCAACACTGAAGCTTTCTTT; CDR3 protein: CASSSPDRGNTEAFF
CDR3 length: 18; clone size: once; D gene: TRBD2; J gene: TRBJ2-7; V gene: TRBV20-1; CDR3 DNA: TGCAGTGCTAGTCTTTCGCTAGCGGGAGGGCGGAGCTCCTACGAGCAGTACTTC; CDR3 protein: CSASLSLAGGRSSYEQYF
CDR3 length: 12; clone size: .; D gene: .; J gene: TRBJ2-5; V gene: TRBV30; CDR3 DNA: TGTGCCTGGGGGGCCTACCAAGAGACCCAGTACTTC; CDR3 protein: CAWGAYQETQYF
CDR3 length: 15; clone size: .; D gene: .; J gene: TRBJ1-1; V gene: TRBV18; CDR3 DNA: TGTGCCAGCTCACTCAACGCCGGGGTGGACACTGAAGCTTTCTTT; CDR3 protein: CASSLNAGVDTEAFF
CDR3 length: 19; clone size: .; D gene: .; J gene: TRBJ1-4; V gene: TRBV9; CDR3 DNA: TGTGCCAGCAGCGGGGGACGGACAGACGATCTTCCAACTAATGAAAAACTGTTTTTT; CDR3 protein: CASSGGRTDDLPTNEKLFF
CDR3 length: 14; clone size: .; D gene: TRBD1; J gene: TRBJ1-5; V gene: TRBV6-5; CDR3 DNA: TGTGCCAGCAGTCGGACAGGGCCGGCTCAGCCCCAGCATTTT; CDR3 protein: CASSRTGPAQPQHF
CDR3 length: 19; clone size: .; D gene: TRBD2; J gene: TRBJ2-1; V gene: TRBV11-2; CDR3 DNA: TGTGCCAGCAGCTCCCATAGGACCTTCCGGGCGGGAGGGGGGCGCGAGCAGTTCTTC; CDR3 protein: CASSSHRTFRAGGGREQFF
CDR3 length: 15; clone size: .; D gene: TRBD2; J gene: TRBJ2-5; V gene: TRBV20-1; CDR3 DNA: TGCAGTGCTAGTTTTCCTAGCGGGAGTGGGGAGACCCAGTACTTC; CDR3 protein: CSASFPSGSGETQYF
CDR3 length: 16; clone size: .; D gene: TRBD2; J gene: TRBJ2-3; V gene: TRBV7-9; CDR3 DNA: TGTGCCAGCAGCTTACGTGCGCGGGAGGCATCAGATACGCAGTATTTT; CDR3 protein: CASSLRAREASDTQYF
CDR3 length: 18; clone size: .; D gene: TRBD1; J gene: TRBJ1-5; V gene: TRBV28; CDR3 DNA: TGTGCCAGCAGTTTAAGGATCGATTGGACAGGGGATGCTCAGCCCCAGCATTTT; CDR3 protein: CASSLRIDWTGDAQPQHF
CDR3 length: 15; clone size: .; D gene: TRBD1; J gene: TRBJ2-7; V gene: TRBV6-5; CDR3 DNA: TGTGCCAGCAGCCACGGGACAGTTCCTACCTACGAGCAGTACTTC; CDR3 protein: CASSHGTVPTYEQYF
CDR3 length: 15; clone size: once; D gene: TRBD2; J gene: TRBJ2-7; V gene: TRBV10-3; CDR3 DNA: TGTGCCATCAGTGACGTGACTAGCGGCCCGTCCGAGCAGTACTTC; CDR3 protein: CAISDVTSGPSEQYF
CDR3 length: 16; clone size: .; D gene: TRBD2; J gene: TRBJ2-1; V gene: TRBV7-8; CDR3 DNA: TGTGCCAGCACAACTAGCGGGAGGCCATTACCCGATGAGCAGTTCTTC; CDR3 protein: CASTTSGRPLPDEQFF
CDR3 length: 14; clone size: .; D gene: .; J gene: TRBJ1-1; V gene: TRBV19; CDR3 DNA: TGTGCCAGTAGACGAAAGGACAAGAACACTGAAGCTTTCTTT; CDR3 protein: CASRRKDKNTEAFF
CDR3 length: 11; clone size: .; D gene: .; J gene: TRBJ1-3; V gene: TRBV3-1/TRBV3-2; CDR3 DNA: TGTGCCAGCAGCCAAGGGACAGCAGTATATTTT; CDR3 protein: CASSQGTAVYF
CDR3 length: 15; clone size: .; D gene: .; J gene: TRBJ1-5; V gene: TRBV28; CDR3 DNA: TGTGCCAGCAGTTTGGGTTTGGGAGGGGCTGAGCCCCAGCATTTT; CDR3 protein: CASSLGLGGAEPQHF
CDR3 length: 19; clone size: .; D gene: .; J gene: TRBJ2-1; V gene: TRBV21-1; CDR3 DNA: TGTGCCAGCAGCTCGCGAAACGACCGGGACTCGCAATACCACAATGAGCAGTTCTTC; CDR3 protein: CASSSRNDRDSQYHNEQFF
CDR3 length: 16; clone size: .; D gene: TRBD2; J gene: TRBJ2-5; V gene: TRBV6-2/TRBV6-3; CDR3 DNA: TGTGCCAGCAGTGCCCCGGGACTAGGAGTCCAAGAGACCCAGTACTTC; CDR3 protein: CASSAPGLGVQETQYF
CDR3 length: 11; clone size: .; D gene: .; J gene: TRBJ1-2; V gene: TRBV29-1; CDR3 DNA: TGCAGCGGGGTCGACAGCTATGGCTACACCTTC; CDR3 protein: CSGVDSYGYTF
CDR3 length: 12; clone size: .; D gene: .; J gene: TRBJ1-1; V gene: TRBV2; CDR3 DNA: TGTGCCAGCAGTTACAGGGACACTGAAGCTTTCTTT; CDR3 protein: CASSYRDTEAFF
CDR3 length: 15; clone size: once; D gene: .; J gene: TRBJ1-2; V gene: TRBV7-9; CDR3 DNA: TGTGCCACCCAACAGTCGGGCGGGGGGTTCCGTGGCTACACCTTC; CDR3 protein: CATQQSGGGFRGYTF
CDR3 length: 12; clone size: .; D gene: .; J gene: TRBJ2-2; V gene: TRBV5-4; CDR3 DNA: TGTGCCAGCAGCCTCACCGGCGGGGAGCTGTTTTTT; CDR3 protein: CASSLTGGELFF
CDR3 length: 14; clone size: .; D gene: TRBD1; J gene: TRBJ1-6; V gene: TRBV6-5; CDR3 DNA: TGTGCCAGCAGACCCGGGACAGGGGCTTCACCCCTCCACTTT; CDR3 protein: CASRPGTGASPLHF
CDR3 length: 13; clone size: once; D gene: TRBD1; J gene: TRBJ1-5; V gene: TRBV2; CDR3 DNA: TGTGCCAGCAGAAGGGGGCCATTGGAGCCCCAGCATTTT; CDR3 protein: CASRRGPLEPQHF
CDR3 length: 20; clone size: .; D gene: TRBD2; J gene: TRBJ2-3; V gene: TRBV5-1; CDR3 DNA: TGCGCCAGCAGCTTGGGGACTAGCGGGCTCCAATGGGACAACACAGATACGCAGTATTTT; CDR3 protein: CASSLGTSGLQWDNTDTQYF
CDR3 length: 15; clone size: .; D gene: .; J gene: TRBJ1-1; V gene: TRBV7-9; CDR3 DNA: TGTGCCAGCAGCCCCACAGGGAAAATGAACACTGAAGCTTTCTTT; CDR3 protein: CASSPTGKMNTEAFF
CDR3 length: 15; clone size: once; D gene: .; J gene: TRBJ2-4; V gene: TRBV4-1; CDR3 DNA: TGCGCCAGCAGCACCCAAACAGGTACCAAAAACATTCAGTACTTC; CDR3 protein: CASSTQTGTKNIQYF
CDR3 length: 17; clone size: .; D gene: TRBD1; J gene: TRBJ1-1; V gene: TRBV28; CDR3 DNA: TGTGCCAGCAGTTTATCCCCCCTGGGCAGGGGGGCGACTGAAGCTTTCTTT; CDR3 protein: CASSLSPLGRGATEAFF